This record covers a single T cell receptor (beta chain). This sample was included in a study of blood T cell repertoires in COVID-19. In the study overall: The United States, Italy and Spain supplied acute and convalescent COVID-19 samples. In each case, the material was cDNA or gDNA derived from T cells, B-cell-depleted T cells, or PBMCs.

Original methodology: Reference gene primer amplification gave estimated nucleated cell counts. Produced via immunoSEQ multiplex PCR; TCRdb's table is partial and in-frame only. V, J and clone size derive from that table, while D and trimming were established from the DNA sequence. The data show some 54,000 clones, about 85% seen once. The CDR3 is 15 residues long. Looked up from germline, CDR1 is SGHRS and CDR2 is YFSETQ. Trimming cost V 7 bases and J 5 bases, with 16 bases left between them. This receptor was identified in a man between 65 and 80 years old with active COVID-19. What was sequenced was peripheral blood. J is TRBJ1-6 and V is TRBV5-1; the D is unclear. The CDR3 nucleotides are TGCGCCAGCGGCCCCACCGCGGGCGATAATTCACCCCTCCACTTT. It specifies CASGPTAGDNSPLHF.